The T cell receptor beta chain under discussion was sequenced for a study of blood T cells in healthy people across ages. Overall study findings and caveats: Roughly linear declines in TCR beta diversity per million T cells occurred with age.

Primers used in a second PCR of about 7 to 12 cycles were a sample-barcoded 5' primer and a J-beta primer mix. Each of the cDNA molecules was tagged by a template-switch adaptor with 12 random nucleotides. One entry per CDR3 protein, called by TCRdb with MiXCR from the 5' RACE reads. The table shows 900,000 to 950,000 distinct CDR3 sequences, with under 35% occurring only once. V was trimmed by 2 bases and J by 4 bases, leaving 18 bases between them. Germline lookup yields CDR1 LGHDT and CDR2 YNNKEL (reference sequence). The CDR3 extends over 17 amino acids. Notes on this clonotype: What it recognizes is unknown.

This sample also appeared in a second study, on T cells of mothers and their children. This second study says: Reads recorded for TCR beta CDR3 numbered over 10 million per mother and about 3 million per child. Related mother-child pairs showed slightly, non-significantly higher overlap than unrelated pairs.

Material for sequencing was blood. The receptor was isolated from a woman in her forties in good health. The chain is built from TRBV3-1 and TRBJ1-5; no definite D call. CDR3 DNA sequence: TGTGCCAGCAGCCAATTTGGTCCCGGACGAGGGAATCAGCCCCAGCATTTT. Its translation: CASSQFGPGRGNQPQHF.